A single sample is the source of the 13 T cell receptor beta chains below, sequenced in a study of beta chain features in type 1 diabetes. Whole-study findings and limits: Shorter TCRB CDR3s, moderately but significantly so, marked every one of the four CD4+ subsets in Type 1 diabetes patients.

Isolated RNA was reverse transcribed in full, so expressed TCRB transcripts were sequenced. The protocol was immunoSEQ multiplex PCR, while the TCRdb copy is restricted to in-frame clones and leaves out a portion. The sample yields 95,000 to 110,000 clones, around 30% seen once. Their specific antigens are unknown. What was sequenced was central memory CD4+ T cells from blood. Receptor source: a woman under 30 with type 1 diabetes.

The chain is built from TRBV5-1 and TRBJ2-7; maybe TRBD2 (6 bases). V dropped 1 base and J dropped 1 base, with 15 bases sitting between them. CDR1 is SGHRS, CDR2 YFSETQ, per germline. There are 16 residues in the CDR3. CDR3 region: CASSLSGSGGSYEQYF. As DNA, the CDR3 is TGCGCCAGCAGCTTGAGTGGGTCTGGGGGGTCCTACGAGCAGTACTTC.

The table lists this clone with a few counts. This chain uses TRBV29-1 with TRBJ2-3; 11 bases agree with TRBD2. The length of the CDR3 is 15 residues. Per the germline V gene, CDR1 is SQVTM and CDR2 is ANQGSEA. With V trimmed by 4 bases and J by 4 bases, 7 bases remained unmatched. CDR3 amino acids: CSVVLLAGVPDTQYF. The CDR3 DNA reads as TGCAGCGTTGTACTACTAGCGGGAGTCCCAGATACGCAGTATTTT.

The gene calls are TRBV30 and TRBJ2-3; 8 bases are shared with TRBD1. With V trimmed by 3 bases and J by 5 bases, 7 bases remained unmatched. The CDR3 totals 14 residues. CDR1 and CDR2 from the germline V gene are GTSNPN and SVGIG (reference sequence). CDR3 sequence: CAWRLRGRGDTQYF. The CDR3 DNA sequence: TGTGCCTGGAGACTCAGGGGGCGAGGAGATACGCAGTATTTT.

The V gene is TRBV2, the J gene TRBJ1-1; D not resolved. Germline CDR1 and CDR2: SNHLY and FYNNEI. Trimming removed 4 bases from V and 6 bases from J, with 27 bases in between. CDR3 size: 18 residues. The CDR3 coding sequence is TGTGCCAGCAGTGTTTCCCGTCCAGGTACGGGGAGACGGGCTGAAGCTTTCTTT. Amino acid sequence: CASSVSRPGTGRRAEAFF.

The gene calls are TRBV30 and TRBJ2-5, with 9 nucleotides matching TRBD2. TRBJ2-7 explains the end of the DNA better; the J call may be wrong. The CDR3 totals 14 residues. Germline V CDR1 and CDR2: GTSNPN, SVGIG (reference sequence). CDR3 bases: TGTGCCTGGAGTGAAGGTCTAGCGGGGACCGAGCAGTACTTC. Amino acids: CAWSEGLAGTEQYF.

In its sample, this clone was seen a few times. The chain combines TRBV28 with TRBJ1-5, with D perhaps TRBD1 (6 bases). Germline V gene data show CDR1 as MDHEN and CDR2 as SYDVKM. The V end lost 4 bases, the J end lost 4 bases, and 17 bases lay between the germline ends. This CDR3 region has 16 residues. CDR3 DNA: TGTGCCAGCAGTTCCCGGACGGACAGCTTAAATCAGCCCCAGCATTTT. Its translation: CASSSRTDSLNQPQHF.

The rearrangement links TRBV7-3 to TRBJ2-1, with 11 nucleotides matching TRBD2. CDR1 is SGHTA and CDR2 is FQGTGA in the germline V gene. Trimming removed 4 bases from V and 1 base from J; junction bases left unmatched: 9. The CDR3 contains 18 residues. CDR3 in DNA: TGTGCCAGCAGCTCCTTAGGACTAGCGGGTTTATCCTACAATGAGCAGTTCTTC. This sequence encodes CASSSLGLAGLSYNEQFF. Filled out from reference TRBV7-3 and TRBJ2-1, the complete variable domain reads GAGVSQTPSNKVTEKGKYVELRCDPISGHTALYWYRQSLGQGPEFLIYFQGTGAADDSGLPNDRFFAVRPEGSVSTLKIQRTERGDSAVYLCASSSLGLAGLSYNEQFFGPGTRLTVL.

In this sample, this clone turned up many times. V gene TRBV11-2 combines with J gene TRBJ2-7, with D possibly TRBD1 on 6 matching bases. The CDR3 contains 14 residues. Germline lookup yields CDR1 SGHAT and CDR2 FQNNGV. V was clipped by 3 bases and J by 6 bases, with 15 bases between them. The CDR3 reads CASSFINRAGEQYV. The CDR3, as DNA: TGTGCCAGCAGCTTCATTAACAGGGCTGGCGAGCAGTACGTC.

This clone has just a few counts. The J gene is TRBJ1-5, the V gene TRBV28; D ambiguous. The CDR3 sequence is 16 residues long. V was cut by 2 bases and J by 2 bases, with 13 bases left in between. Germline lookup yields CDR1 MDHEN and CDR2 SYDVKM. The CDR3 DNA follows: TGTGCCAGCAGTTTACGGCCCAGAGCGGGCAATCAGCCCCAGCATTTT. It translates to CASSLRPRAGNQPQHF. The complete variable domain, with remaining parts taken from reference TRBV28 and TRBJ1-5, reads DVKVTQSSRYLVKRTGEKVFLECVQDMDHENMFWYRQDPGLGLRLIYFSYDVKMKEKGDIPEGYSVSREKKERFSLILESASTNQTSMYLCASSLRPRAGNQPQHFGDGTRLSIL.

The genes are TRBV28 and TRBJ2-7; 7 positions agree with TRBD1. The CDR3 length is 15 residues. The ends lost 4 bases at V and 1 base at J; junction bases unmatched: 7. Germline CDR1 and CDR2: MDHEN and SYDVKM. CDR3 nucleotide sequence: TGTGCCAGCAGTTACTCAGACAGGGATTCCTACGAGCAGTACTTC. Encoded protein: CASSYSDRDSYEQYF.

The rearrangement uses TRBV18 and TRBJ1-2; D remains unclear. The germline CDR1 and CDR2 sequences are KGHSH and LQKENI. The CDR3 length is 16 residues. Trimming took 2 bases from V and 3 from J, leaving 16 bases between them. CDR3 coding DNA: TGTGCCAGCTCACCAATGCGAGGGTTGTTGGACTATGGCTACACCTTC. The encoded protein is CASSPMRGLLDYGYTF.

The rearrangement uses TRBV2 and TRBJ2-1, with D hard to call. CDR1 is SNHLY, CDR2 FYNNEI, per germline. The V end was cut by 5 bases, the J end by 5 bases, with 4 bases between. The CDR3 runs 11 residues. The CDR3 here is CASSYDNEQFF. DNA of the CDR3: TGTGCCAGCAGTTATGACAATGAGCAGTTCTTC.

The chain couples TRBV2 to TRBJ1-1, with D tentatively TRBD1 (6 bases). The CDR3 sequence is 15 residues long. Germline CDR1 SNHLY, CDR2 FYNNEI. The V and J ends lost 4 bases and 4 bases respectively, with 16 bases between them. CDR3 protein: CASSASLTGATEAFF. The CDR3 DNA reads TGTGCCAGCAGTGCTAGCTTGACAGGCGCCACTGAAGCTTTCTTT. The entire variable domain, with the rest obtained from reference TRBV2 and TRBJ1-1, is as follows: EPEVTQTPSHQVTQMGQEVILRCVPISNHLYFYWYRQILGQKVEFLVSFYNNEISEKSEIFDDQFSVERPDGSNFTLKIRSTKLEDSAMYFCASSASLTGATEAFFGQGTRLTVV.